The 22 T cell receptor beta chains below all came from one sample that was sequenced in a study of blood T cell repertoires in COVID-19. The method was immunoSEQ multiplex PCR; TCRdb's version includes in-frame clones alone and lacks a portion of them. The sample contains some 44,000 clones, around 93% of which appear only once. The sample was peripheral blood. These TCRs come from a human donor in a cohort sampled during active COVID-19.

The V and J genes are TRBV29-1 and TRBJ2-7, with TRBD1 matching over 7 bases. The V gene's germline CDR1 is SQVTM and CDR2 ANQGSEA. V lost 4 bases, J lost 4 bases, and 7 bases stayed unmatched. CDR3 length: 13 amino acids. The DNA for the CDR3 is TGCAGCGTTGCTCAGGGGGAATTGTACGAGCAGTACTTC. It specifies CSVAQGELYEQYF.

The gene calls are TRBV3-1 (or the pseudogene TRBV3-2) and TRBJ2-7; TRBD2 matches at 10 bases. CDR3 length: 16 amino acids. Trimming at V came to 2 bases and at J to 5 bases, leaving 9 bases not matched to a gene. Germline V gives CDR1 LGHDT, CDR2 YNNKEL (reference sequence). The CDR3 is CASSQSGGAFRHEQYF. Written as DNA, the CDR3 is TGTGCCAGCAGCCAAAGCGGGGGGGCTTTTCGCCACGAGCAGTACTTC.

The chain joins TRBV28 to TRBJ1-1; D gene uncertain. The CDR3 spans 16 residues. From germline, CDR1 is MDHEN and CDR2 SYDVKM. V was trimmed by 9 bases and J by 4 bases, leaving 24 bases between them. The CDR3 coding sequence is TGTGCCAGTTCTACCATAAATCGGGGATCGACCACTGAAGCTTTCTTT. Translation gives CASSTINRGSTTEAFF.

The chain has TRBV7-2 and TRBJ1-2; no definite D call. With 1 base removed from V and 6 bases from J, the gap between germline ends came to 15 bases. Germline assignment: CDR1 SGHTA and CDR2 FQGNSA. This CDR3 region has 15 residues. Here the CDR3 DNA reads TGTGCCAGCAGCTTAGTCTACCGCGGGTTGGATGGCTACACCTTC. Translated: CASSLVYRGLDGYTF. The full variable domain, its missing parts supplied by reference TRBV7-2 and TRBJ1-2, is GAGVSQSPSNKVTEKGKDVELRCDPISGHTALYWYRQSLGQGLEFLIYFQGNSAPDKSGLPSDRFSAERTGGSVSTLTIQRTQQEDSAVYLCASSLVYRGLDGYTFGSGTRLTVV.

Note on this clone: This specimen includes other DNA sequences encoding the same CDR3. CDR3 in amino acids: CASSQATANTEAFF. CDR3 bases: TGCGCCAGCAGCCAAGCCACAGCGAACACTGAAGCTTTCTTT. V gene TRBV4-3 combines with J gene TRBJ1-1; no firm D call. The germline gives CDR1 LGHNA, CDR2 YSLEER. Trimming pared 1 base from V and 1 base from J, leaving 7 bases between. This CDR3 spans 14 amino acids.

The V call is TRBV6-6, the J call TRBJ1-2, with D unclear. Per the germline V gene, CDR1 is MNHNY and CDR2 is SVGAGI (reference sequence). The V end was cut by 10 bases, the J end by 2 bases, with 14 bases between. This CDR3 contains 13 residues. The CDR3 sequence: CATTRGLNYGYTF. CDR3 nucleotides: TGTGCCACCACCCGGGGTTTAAACTATGGCTACACCTTC.

The gene calls are TRBV27 and TRBJ2-7; 9 bases align to TRBD2. The CDR3 has 15 amino acids. Unmatched junction bases numbered 6, after V lost 2 bases and J lost 4 bases. The germline V gene has CDR1 MNHEY and CDR2 SMNVEV (reference sequence). The CDR3 region has the DNA TGTGCCAGCAGTTTAACGGGACTAGCCCTATACGAGCAGTACTTC. Its protein product is CASSLTGLALYEQYF.

The J gene is TRBJ2-7, the V gene TRBV4-1; 9 bases are a match to TRBD2. This CDR3 is 16 amino acids long. Germline lookup yields CDR1 MGHRA and CDR2 YSYEKL. The V and J ends lost 0 bases and 2 bases, in that order; junction bases with no gene match: 5. DNA of the CDR3: TGCGCCAGCAGCCAAGAGGTGACTAGCGGAACCTACGAGCAGTACTTC. Translated: CASSQEVTSGTYEQYF.

The chain is built from TRBV10-3 and TRBJ1-1; possible D gene TRBD1, 6 bases. CDR3 length: 13 residues. Germline values: CDR1 ENHRY, CDR2 SYGVKD. Deletions cut 5 bases from V and 9 bases from J, with 16 bases between. The CDR3: CAISPRTAQQAFF. As DNA, the CDR3 is TGTGCCATCAGTCCTCGGACAGCTCAGCAAGCTTTCTTT.

V gene TRBV2 combines with J gene TRBJ2-7; tentative D call: TRBD2 (6 bases). This CDR3 contains 16 residues. Trimming left V 3 bases short and J 4 bases short, with 19 bases between. Per germline, CDR1 SNHLY and CDR2 FYNNEI. The CDR3 here is CASSEGELVRGYEQYF. The CDR3 coding sequence is TGTGCCAGCAGTGAGGGGGAACTAGTTCGGGGGTACGAGCAGTACTTC.

The chain has TRBV7-9 and TRBJ2-5, with 9 positions matching TRBD2. Trimming took 3 bases from V and 5 from J; bases not matched to a gene: 7. The CDR3 extends over 15 amino acids. CDR1 is SEHNR, CDR2 FQNEAQ, per germline (reference sequence). The CDR3 sequence is CASSFWRGGGETQYF. The CDR3 nucleotides read TGTGCCAGCAGCTTCTGGCGGGGGGGCGGTGAGACCCAGTACTTC.

The genes are TRBV7-2 and TRBJ2-7; weak D call: TRBD1 (6 bases). Trimming removed 4 bases at V and 1 base at J, with 11 bases between. Germline lookup yields CDR1 SGHTA and CDR2 FQGNSA. CDR3 length equals 14 residues. In DNA, the CDR3 is TGTGCCAGCAGCTCAGACAGGTTTTCCTACGAGCAGTACTTC. Translation: CASSSDRFSYEQYF. The whole variable domain, remainder taken from reference TRBV7-2 and TRBJ2-7, is GAGVSQSPSNKVTEKGKDVELRCDPISGHTALYWYRQSLGQGLEFLIYFQGNSAPDKSGLPSDRFSAERTGGSVSTLTIQRTQQEDSAVYLCASSSDRFSYEQYFGPGTRLTVT.

The chain is built from TRBV9 and TRBJ2-7, with D perhaps TRBD1 (6 bases). Germline lookup yields CDR1 SGDLS and CDR2 YYNGEE. This CDR3 region has 15 residues. V was shortened by 3 bases and J by 0 bases, with 13 bases between the two germline ends. Here the CDR3 reads CASSDHRDNSYEQYF. DNA of the CDR3: TGTGCCAGCAGCGACCACCGGGACAACTCCTACGAGCAGTACTTC.

The count of this clone is one. This chain joins TRBV30 and TRBJ1-4; D is perhaps TRBD1 (6 bases). In germline, CDR1 is GTSNPN, CDR2 SVGIG (reference sequence). The CDR3 loop spans 15 amino acids. V lost 4 bases to trimming and J lost 5 bases, with 17 bases between them. The CDR3 loop is CAWTRSGGANEKLFF. DNA for the CDR3: TGTGCCTGGACCAGATCGGGGGGGGCGAATGAAAAACTGTTTTTT.

This chain links TRBV19 with TRBJ1-1; D might be TRBD1 (5 bases). Trimming took 6 bases from V and 8 from J, leaving 22 bases between them. Per the germline V gene, CDR1 is LNHDA and CDR2 is SQIVND (reference sequence). This CDR3 has 15 residues. This CDR3 reads CASSETALGTKEAFF. In DNA form, the CDR3 reads TGTGCCAGTAGCGAGACAGCCCTGGGGACTAAAGAAGCTTTCTTT.

The chain couples TRBV9 to TRBJ1-1; no clear D. Germline V gives CDR1 SGDLS, CDR2 YYNGEE. CDR3 length: 17 residues. Trimming pared 2 bases from V and 3 bases from J, leaving 20 bases between. The DNA for the CDR3 is TGTGCCAGCAGCGTGGGAGAGGGTCGGAAAAAGGACACTGAAGCTTTCTTT. It codes for CASSVGEGRKKDTEAFF.

The chain recombines TRBV12-3 or TRBV12-4 with TRBJ1-1, with TRBD1 as a possible D gene (6 bases). The germline V and J ends were trimmed by 1 base and 7 bases, with 10 bases remaining between them. This CDR3 contains 13 residues. For the CDR3, the DNA is TGTGCCAGCAGTTTAGGGACAGTACGTGAAGCTTTCTTT. Protein product: CASSLGTVREAFF.

This chain uses TRBV5-4 with TRBJ2-1, with D possibly being TRBD2 (6 bases). Between the trimmed V and J ends, which lost 5 bases and 5 bases, there was a span of 20 bases. The germline gives CDR1 SGHNT, CDR2 YYREEE (reference sequence). This CDR3 is 16 amino acids long. The CDR3: CASRSTGTRIHNEQFF. DNA for the CDR3: TGTGCCAGCAGATCTACCGGGACTCGAATCCACAATGAGCAGTTCTTC. Drawing the rest from reference TRBV5-4 and TRBJ2-1, the complete variable domain is ETGVTQSPTHLIKTRGQQVTLRCSSQSGHNTVSWYQQALGQGPQFIFQYYREEENGRGNFPPRFSGLQFPNYSSELNVNALELDDSALYLCASRSTGTRIHNEQFFGPGTRLTVL.

The chain employs TRBV11-2 and TRBJ2-2; D possibly corresponds to TRBD2 (5 bases). CDR3 length: 15 residues. The V gene's germline CDR1 is SGHAT and CDR2 FQNNGV. V lost 5 bases and J lost 1, with 11 bases in between. DNA for the CDR3: TGTGCCAGCAGCCCCCGACGGGAGAACACCGGGGAGCTGTTTTTT. Its protein is CASSPRRENTGELFF.

V is TRBV2 and J is TRBJ1-2; D is undetermined. Deletions cut 5 bases from V and 4 bases from J, with 5 bases between. CDR1 is SNHLY, CDR2 FYNNEI, per germline. The CDR3 totals 11 residues. Here the CDR3 DNA reads TGTGCCAGCAGTCTTCGCTATGGCTACACCTTC. Its protein product is CASSLRYGYTF.

V usage is TRBV18 and J usage is TRBJ2-7; maybe TRBD2 (6 bases). Trimming shortened V by 8 bases and J by 8 bases, and 28 bases separated the two germline ends. CDR3 length: 16 amino acids. The germline V gene has CDR1 KGHSH and CDR2 LQKENI. DNA for the CDR3: TGTGCCAGCGCCAGCACCCAAGGGAGGACTGGACGGAAGCAGTACTTC. This encodes CASASTQGRTGRKQYF.

The chain recombines TRBV7-2 with TRBJ2-3; 8 bases agree with TRBD2. Germline V lookup: CDR1 SGHTA, CDR2 FQGNSA. The CDR3 has 17 residues. V lost 5 bases, J lost 0 bases, and 10 bases stayed unmatched. In DNA form, the CDR3 reads TGTGCCAGCAGCCCACCACGACTAGCGCTCAGCACAGATACGCAGTATTTT. This codes for CASSPPRLALSTDTQYF.